Each of the 16 T cell receptor beta chains below was sequenced from the same sample in a study of blood T cell repertoires in COVID-19. The data were produced by immunoSEQ multiplex PCR, yet TCRdb's version contains in-frame clones alone and is incomplete. The table has approximately 300,000 clones, over 90% seen once; the top ten hold around 3.9%. The sequenced sample was PBMCs or T cells enriched from blood (not recorded which). The receptors were gathered from a woman aged 25 to 45 who had been exposed to COVID-19.

V and J are TRBV5-1 and TRBJ2-7, with D perhaps TRBD1 (7 bases). The CDR3 spans 14 residues. Germline-derived CDR1 and CDR2 are SGHRS and YFSETQ. V was shortened by 0 bases and J by 6 bases, with 13 bases between the two germline ends. As DNA, the CDR3 is TGCGCCAGCAGCTTGGCGGGGGCAGGGGGCGAGCAGTACTTC. Protein sequence: CASSLAGAGGEQYF.

This rearrangement joins TRBV7-9 to TRBJ1-1, with D possibly TRBD1 on 6 matching bases. This CDR3 region has 14 residues. The ends were cut back, 5 bases at V and 3 bases at J, with 13 bases in the middle. Germline-derived CDR1 and CDR2 are SEHNR and FQNEAQ (reference sequence). This CDR3 is CASSPTQGDTEAFF. As DNA, the CDR3 is TGTGCCAGCAGCCCTACACAGGGCGACACTGAAGCTTTCTTT.

CDR3 sequence: CASSPRGGYNSPLHF. The CDR3 DNA is TGTGCCAGCAGCCCCCGGGGGGGTTATAATTCACCCCTCCACTTT. The J gene is TRBJ1-6, the V gene TRBV3-1 (or the pseudogene TRBV3-2), with D possibly TRBD1 on 5 matching bases. V gave up 4 bases and J gave up 4 bases, with 11 bases separating them. The CDR3 length is 15 residues. The germline CDR1 and CDR2 sequences are LGHDT and YNNKEL (reference sequence).

The genes are TRBV5-1 and TRBJ2-7; 8 bases align to TRBD2. Germline CDR1 SGHRS, CDR2 YFSETQ. J lost 2 bases, V lost 2 bases, and 9 bases had no gene match. The CDR3 spans 16 residues. The CDR3 bases are TGCGCCAGCAGCTTCCAACGGGGGGGCGTGCCCTACGAGCAGTACTTC. Encoded protein: CASSFQRGGVPYEQYF.

This clone is a singleton in its sample. This chain uses TRBV6-4 with TRBJ1-1, with 11 bases identical to TRBD1. The V segment lost 5 bases and the J segment 3 bases; nucleotides outside the gene matches: 2. This CDR3 is built from 14 residues. Germline assignment: CDR1 MRHNA and CDR2 SNTAGT. The CDR3 loop reads CASSRGQGDTEAFF. CDR3 nucleotides: TGTGCCAGCAGTAGGGGACAGGGGGACACTGAAGCTTTCTTT.

The chain employs TRBV7-8 and TRBJ2-1; D is possibly TRBD1 (6 bases). The CDR3 sequence is 14 residues long. The V gene's germline CDR1 is SGHVS and CDR2 FQNEAQ. Trimming left V 1 base short and J 6 bases short, with 10 bases between. CDR3 sequence: CASSLGGQLNEQFF. The DNA of the CDR3 is TGTGCCAGCAGCTTAGGTGGACAGCTCAATGAGCAGTTCTTC.

This clone has a handful of counts. This sequence joins TRBV3-1 (or the pseudogene TRBV3-2) and TRBJ2-2; TRBD1 is a possible D gene (6 bases). The CDR3 length is 14 residues. With 2 bases removed from V and 6 bases from J, the gap between germline ends came to 10 bases. Germline values: CDR1 LGHDT, CDR2 YNNKEL (reference sequence). This CDR3 is CASSQYRDAGELFF. Written as DNA, the CDR3 is TGTGCCAGCAGCCAATACAGGGATGCCGGGGAGCTGTTTTTT.

The chain is built from TRBV5-4 and TRBJ1-2; D is uncertain. The CDR3 has 16 amino acids. Germline values: CDR1 SGHNT, CDR2 YYREEE (reference sequence). The V end was cut by 6 bases, the J end by 0 bases, with 18 bases between. The CDR3 loop is CASKRESVRANYGYTF. CDR3 nucleotides: TGTGCCAGCAAGAGGGAAAGTGTCCGAGCTAACTATGGCTACACCTTC.

Regarding this clone: Other nucleotide sequences in the sample specify the same CDR3. The gene calls are TRBV5-1 and TRBJ2-2, with a weak D call TRBD1 (5 bases). This CDR3 contains 16 residues. The germline CDR1 and CDR2 sequences are SGHRS and YFSETQ. V was trimmed by 0 bases and J by 2 bases, leaving 11 bases between them. The DNA of the CDR3 is TGCGCCAGCAGCTTGGTCGCTGGGGCTAACACCGGGGAGCTGTTTTTT. As protein: CASSLVAGANTGELFF.

The gene calls are TRBV2 and TRBJ1-1; D is unresolved. Germline V lookup: CDR1 SNHLY, CDR2 FYNNEI. Trimming took 0 bases from V and 2 from J, leaving 10 bases between them. The CDR3 is 15 residues long. This chain's CDR3 is CASSEAWRLNTEAFF. The CDR3 nucleotides read TGTGCCAGCAGTGAAGCGTGGAGATTAAACACTGAAGCTTTCTTT.

The gene calls are TRBV7-9 and TRBJ1-5; the D gene is possibly TRBD1 (6 bases). This CDR3 is built from 17 residues. The ends were cut back, 0 bases at V and 0 bases at J, with 12 bases in the middle. In germline, CDR1 is SEHNR, CDR2 FQNEAQ (reference sequence). CDR3 DNA: TGTGCCAGCAGCTTAGCGTGGACAGAGTATAGCAATCAGCCCCAGCATTTT. Its protein product is CASSLAWTEYSNQPQHF.

J is TRBJ1-6 and V is TRBV5-1, with 9 positions matching TRBD1. V shed 3 bases, J shed 5 bases, and the junction held 3 bases outside the gene matches. The CDR3 sequence is 15 residues long. Germline CDR1 SGHRS, CDR2 YFSETQ. This CDR3 is CASSSQGANNSPLHF. Written as DNA, the CDR3 is TGCGCCAGCAGCTCACAGGGGGCTAATAATTCACCCCTCCACTTT.

This clone was recorded once. This rearrangement joins TRBV4-1 to TRBJ1-6, with 8 bases that match TRBD1. The V gene's germline CDR1 is MGHRA and CDR2 YSYEKL. J was trimmed by 10 bases and V by 1 base; bases with no gene match: 18. This CDR3 spans 19 amino acids. The CDR3 here is CASSQGSSPLQGAWSPLHF. In nucleotides, the CDR3 is TGCGCCAGCAGCCAAGGCTCCTCTCCTTTGCAGGGGGCTTGGTCACCCCTCCACTTT.

The CDR3 region is CASSPTAGVVYTF. The CDR3 DNA reads as TGTGCCAGCAGCCCCACTGCGGGAGTTGTCTACACCTTC. The chain recombines TRBV7-2 with TRBJ1-2; D uncertain. The V end lost 5 bases, the J end lost 10 bases, and 17 bases lay between the germline ends. CDR1 and CDR2 from the germline V gene are SGHTA and FQGNSA. The CDR3 contains 13 residues.

The CDR3 protein is CASSPGGRNQPQHF. In nucleotides, the CDR3 is TGTGCCAGCAGTCCCGGGGGGCGAAATCAGCCCCAGCATTTT. The rearrangement uses TRBV7-8 and TRBJ1-5, with D possibly being TRBD1 (6 bases). Germline V gene sequence: CDR1 SGHVS, CDR2 FQNEAQ. V shed 6 bases and J shed 4 bases, with 13 bases lying between them. This CDR3 is built from 14 residues.

The rearrangement links TRBV7-6 to TRBJ1-1; D is perhaps TRBD1 (6 bases). The ends were cut back, 7 bases at V and 0 bases at J, with 27 bases in the middle. Looked up from germline, CDR1 is SGHVS and CDR2 is FNYEAQ. The CDR3 extends over 19 amino acids. CDR3 coding DNA: TGTGCCAGCAACCTCCGGGGCGTAGGCAGGGGCACCATGAACACTGAAGCTTTCTTT. Translation gives CASNLRGVGRGTMNTEAFF. The full variable domain, completed using reference TRBV7-6 and TRBJ1-1, is GAGVSQSPRYKVTKRGQDVALRCDPISGHVSLYWYRQALGQGPEFLTYFNYEAQQDKSGLPNDRFSAERPEGSISTLTIQRTEQRDSAMYRCASNLRGVGRGTMNTEAFFGQGTRLTVV.